This T cell receptor beta chain came from a study of radiation and T cells in renal cell carcinoma. The time point denotes: blood 4 weeks post-SBRT, at nephrectomy. Treatment in this sample: 15 Gy SBRT to primary tumor, nephrectomy 4 weeks later. To note about this clone: The antigen is not known.

Only in-frame clones appear in the TCRdb table, and some are missing; sequencing was by immunoSEQ multiplex PCR. The sample comprises roughly 92,000 clones, around 80% of which are singletons, and 6% to 9% rests with the top ten. Findings and limits, study-wide: From baseline, blood top tumor clonotypes peaked at 2 weeks post-radiation.

Between the trimmed V and J ends, which lost 4 bases and 8 bases, there was a span of 15 bases. Germline CDR1 is SGHNT and CDR2 is YYREEE (reference sequence). This CDR3 has 14 amino acids. This TCR was sampled from a man aged 55 to 70 with renal cell carcinoma. The sequences come from blood, collected from a patient whose treatment included radiotherapy and nephrectomy. The chain joins TRBV5-4 to TRBJ1-4; D is unresolved. This chain's CDR3 is CASSHGSTPEKLFF. CDR3 DNA: TGTGCCAGCAGCCATGGATCCACCCCCGAAAAACTGTTTTTT.